This is a list of T cell receptor beta chains from one sample in a study of OX40 agonist ivuxolimab in advanced cancers. The protocol was immunoSEQ multiplex PCR, while the TCRdb copy is restricted to in-frame clones and leaves out a portion. This sample has fewer than 90,000 clones, with over 90% found just once. The sequencing used CD4+ or CD8+ T cells sorted from blood, collected in a trial of the OX40 agonist ivuxolimab. Every receptor here comes from an adult with an advanced solid tumor such as melanoma, head and neck, liver or kidney cancer. The CDR3 runs from the conserved cysteine through the conserved F or W. The D gene is left open where the match is weak. Clone size is given for some rows only: seen once, a few or many times, or a class if the clone is expanded.

length | D | size | J | V | CDR3 | DNA
8 | - | - | TRBJ2-1 | TRBV6-1 | CAILYAFF | TGTGCCATCTTGTACGCGTTCTTC
12 | - | once | TRBJ2-1 | TRBV6-5 | CASSYGEGEQFF | TGTGCCAGCAGTTATGGTGAGGGTGAGCAGTTCTTC
13 | - | - | TRBJ2-5 | TRBV5-4 | CASSPRPQETQYF | TGTGCCAGCAGCCCAAGACCACAAGAGACCCAGTACTTC
16 | TRBD2 | once | TRBJ2-7 | TRBV7-9 | CASHSLLAGDSYEQYF | TGTGCCAGCCACTCCCTACTAGCGGGAGATTCCTACGAGCAGTACTTC
12 | - | - | TRBJ2-7 | TRBV10-2 | CASSEPRDIQYF | TGCGCCAGCAGTGAGCCCCGGGACATCCAGTACTTC
14 | - | - | TRBJ2-5 | TRBV6-5 | CASSQDWGQETQYF | TGTGCCAGCAGCCAGGACTGGGGACAAGAGACCCAGTACTTC
16 | - | - | TRBJ2-3 | TRBV9 | CASSNNRNRSTDTQYF | TGTGCCAGCAGCAATAACAGGAACAGGAGCACAGATACGCAGTATTTT
15 | - | once | TRBJ1-4 | TRBV4-1 | CASSRGPRGSEKLFF | TGCGCCAGCAGCCGGGGCCCCCGGGGGAGTGAAAAACTGTTTTTT
13 | - | - | TRBJ2-1 | TRBV4-1 | CASSHQGGDEQFF | TGCGCCAGCAGCCACCAGGGGGGCGATGAGCAGTTCTTC
13 | TRBD1 | - | TRBJ1-2 | TRBV5-4 | CASSLPGGDGYTF | TGTGCCAGCAGCTTGCCAGGGGGCGATGGCTACACCTTC
15 | TRBD1 | - | TRBJ1-1 | TRBV28 | CASSLGRGRDTEAFF | TGTGCCAGCAGTTTGGGCAGGGGGCGGGACACTGAAGCTTTCTTT
14 | - | - | TRBJ2-7 | TRBV11-2 | CASSLAGSYHEQYF | TGTGCCAGCAGCTTAGCCGGGAGCTACCACGAGCAGTACTTC
13 | - | - | TRBJ1-2 | TRBV13 | CASSLDPGQSYTF | TGTGCCAGCAGCTTAGATCCGGGGCAGAGCTACACCTTC
14 | - | - | TRBJ1-4 | TRBV7-8 | CASSKESSGEKLFF | TGTGCCAGCAGCAAGGAATCCTCGGGAGAAAAACTGTTTTTT
15 | - | - | TRBJ1-2 | TRBV6-1 | CASSVTGATNYGYTF | TGTGCCAGCAGTGTTACAGGAGCTACCAACTATGGCTACACCTTC
13 | - | - | TRBJ2-2 | TRBV6-5 | CASGTGGTGELFF | TGTGCCAGCGGTACTGGGGGGACCGGGGAGCTGTTTTTT
14 | TRBD2 | - | TRBJ2-3 | TRBV29-1 | CSVEIREGTNTQYF | TGCAGCGTTGAAATTCGCGAGGGGACTAATACGCAGTATTTT
14 | - | once | TRBJ2-5 | TRBV5-6 | CASSLAQWAETQYF | TGTGCCAGCAGCTTGGCCCAGTGGGCAGAGACCCAGTACTTC
15 | - | - | TRBJ2-7 | TRBV27 | CASSLKGTISYEQYF | TGTGCCAGCAGTTTAAAAGGGACAATCTCCTACGAGCAGTACTTC
13 | - | - | TRBJ2-1 | TRBV11-2 | CASSFVFYNEQFF | TGTGCCAGCAGCTTTGTGTTCTACAATGAGCAGTTCTTC
15 | TRBD2 | - | TRBJ2-7 | TRBV28 | CASSLRASGNYEQYF | TGTGCCAGCAGTTTAAGGGCTAGCGGGAACTACGAGCAGTACTTC
15 | - | - | TRBJ2-1 | TRBV5-8 | CASSLANREFNEQFF | TGTGCCAGCAGCTTGGCCAACAGGGAATTCAATGAGCAGTTCTTC
18 | TRBD1 | - | TRBJ1-1 | TRBV7-4 | CASSFFPRDRGLNTEAFF | TGTGCCAGCAGCTTTTTTCCCCGGGACAGGGGTTTGAACACTGAAGCTTTCTTT
16 | - | - | TRBJ2-3 | TRBV11-2 | CASSSTGRSSTDTQYF | TGTGCCAGCAGTTCTACAGGGCGCTCTAGCACAGATACGCAGTATTTT
18 | TRBD2 | - | TRBJ2-7 | TRBV6-1 | CASSEWVSGRHTSYEQYF | TGTGCCAGCAGTGAATGGGTTAGCGGGAGGCACACATCCTACGAGCAGTACTTC
16 | - | once | TRBJ2-7 | TRBV27 | CASSLLRRGLTLEQYF | TGTGCCAGCAGTTTATTACGAAGGGGCCTAACCCTCGAGCAGTACTTC
16 | TRBD2 | - | TRBJ2-7 | TRBV18 | CASSPPPSGGVYEQYF | TGTGCCAGCTCACCACCCCCCAGCGGGGGGGTTTACGAGCAGTACTTC
14 | - | - | TRBJ2-5 | TRBV7-8 | CASSPSRRGETQYF | TGTGCCAGCAGCCCGTCTAGGAGAGGGGAGACCCAGTACTTC
14 | - | - | TRBJ2-7 | TRBV27 | CASSLSGRGYEQYF | TGTGCCAGCAGTTTAAGCGGCAGGGGCTACGAGCAGTACTTC
13 | - | - | TRBJ2-7 | TRBV6-1 | CASSEYRSYEQYF | TGTGCCAGCAGTGAGTACAGGTCCTACGAGCAGTACTTC
15 | TRBD2 | - | TRBJ2-1 | TRBV2 | CASRRLAGDLGEQFF | TGTGCCAGCCGCCGACTAGCGGGAGATCTAGGGGAGCAGTTCTTC
11 | - | few | TRBJ1-1 | TRBV20-1 | CSASPGAEAFF | TGCAGTGCTAGTCCGGGTGCTGAAGCTTTCTTT
13 | - | - | TRBJ2-1 | TRBV5-4 | CASSFPPINEQFF | TGTGCCAGCAGCTTCCCCCCCATTAATGAGCAGTTCTTC
13 | - | - | TRBJ2-2 | TRBV6-1 | CASTPKVAGELFF | TGTGCCAGCACCCCGAAGGTGGCCGGGGAGCTGTTTTTT
13 | - | - | TRBJ2-1 | TRBV25-1 | CASSEYMSMQQFF | TGTGCCAGCAGTGAATATATGTCAATGCAGCAGTTCTTC
12 | - | - | TRBJ1-1 | TRBV15 | CATSSLNTEAFF | TGTGCCACCAGCAGTCTGAACACTGAAGCTTTCTTT
14 | TRBD1 | once | TRBJ2-3 | TRBV5-6 | CASSLGQGIDTQYF | TGTGCCAGCAGCTTGGGACAGGGCATAGATACGCAGTATTTT
15 | - | once | TRBJ1-2 | TRBV4-3 | CASSQVPGSRYGYTF | TGCGCCAGCAGCCAAGTACCGGGAAGTCGTTATGGCTACACCTTC
20 | TRBD1 | - | TRBJ1-1 | TRBV7-3 | CASSLTLPGQGLFLNTEAFF | TGTGCCAGCAGCTTAACGCTCCCGGGACAGGGTCTATTCTTGAACACTGAAGCTTTCTTT
14 | TRBD2 | - | TRBJ2-1 | TRBV19 | CSCIGTSGSYEQFF | TGCTCATGCATCGGGACTAGCGGGAGTTATGAGCAGTTCTTC
15 | - | - | TRBJ2-1 | TRBV7-6 | CASSSSDGSYNEQFF | TGTGCCAGCAGCTCATCGGACGGCTCCTACAATGAGCAGTTCTTC
19 | TRBD1 | - | TRBJ2-3 | TRBV28 | CASSTGDPTGTGITDTQYF | TGTGCCAGCAGTACCGGCGACCCTACGGGGACAGGGATCACAGATACGCAGTATTTT
16 | TRBD1 | - | TRBJ2-3 | TRBV19 | CASSIYRGISTDTQYF | TGTGCCAGTAGTATATACAGGGGTATTTCCACAGATACGCAGTATTTT
17 | TRBD1 | - | TRBJ2-1 | TRBV5-4 | CASSLALKGAPYNEQFF | TGTGCCAGCAGCTTGGCCCTTAAGGGGGCCCCCTACAATGAGCAGTTCTTC
14 | - | - | TRBJ1-1 | TRBV6-5 | CASSYSRGNTEAFF | TGTGCCAGCAGTTACTCGAGAGGGAACACTGAAGCTTTCTTT